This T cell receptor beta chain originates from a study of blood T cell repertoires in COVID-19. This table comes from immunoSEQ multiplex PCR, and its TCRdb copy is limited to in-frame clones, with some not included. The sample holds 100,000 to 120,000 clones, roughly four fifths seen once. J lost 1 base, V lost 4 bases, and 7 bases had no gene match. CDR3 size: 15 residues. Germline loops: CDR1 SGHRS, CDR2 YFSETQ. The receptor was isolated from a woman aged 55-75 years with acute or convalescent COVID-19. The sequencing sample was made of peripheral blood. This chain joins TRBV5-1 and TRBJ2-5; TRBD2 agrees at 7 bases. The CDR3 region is CASSSGVGVQETQYF. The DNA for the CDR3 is TGCGCCAGCAGCAGCGGGGTGGGGGTCCAAGAGACCCAGTACTTC.